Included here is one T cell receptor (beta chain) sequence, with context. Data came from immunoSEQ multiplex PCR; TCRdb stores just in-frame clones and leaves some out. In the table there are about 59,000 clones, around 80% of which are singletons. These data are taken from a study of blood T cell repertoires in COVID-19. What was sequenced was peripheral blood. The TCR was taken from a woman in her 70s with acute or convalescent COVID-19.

CDR3 loop: CASRGGGRIERGYEQFF. The CDR3 DNA is TGTGCCAGCAGAGGTGGAGGGCGCATAGAGAGGGGCTATGAGCAGTTCTTC. The genes are TRBV11-2 and TRBJ2-1, with a possible D match to TRBD2 (6 bases). Trimming cost V 6 bases and J 8 bases, with 26 bases left between them. In germline, CDR1 is SGHAT, CDR2 FQNNGV. CDR3 length: 17 residues. The full variable domain, its missing parts supplied by reference TRBV11-2 and TRBJ2-1, is EAGVAQSPRYKIIEKRQSVAFWCNPISGHATLYWYQQILGQGPKLLIQFQNNGVVDDSQLPKDRFSAERLKGVDSTLKIQPAKLEDSAVYLCASRGGGRIERGYEQFFGPGTRLTVL.